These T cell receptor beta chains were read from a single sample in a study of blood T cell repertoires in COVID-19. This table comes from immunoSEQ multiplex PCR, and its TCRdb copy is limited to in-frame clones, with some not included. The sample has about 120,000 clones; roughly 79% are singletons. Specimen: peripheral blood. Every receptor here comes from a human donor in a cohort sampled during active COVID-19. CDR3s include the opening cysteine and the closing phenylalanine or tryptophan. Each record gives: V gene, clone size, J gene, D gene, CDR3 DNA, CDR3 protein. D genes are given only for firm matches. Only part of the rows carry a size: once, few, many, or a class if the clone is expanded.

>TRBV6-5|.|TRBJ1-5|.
TGTGCCAGCAGTCCCGACAGTAGCAATCAGCCCCAGCATTTT
CASSPDSSNQPQHF
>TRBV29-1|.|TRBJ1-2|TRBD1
TGCAGCGTCGGGACAGGGACTAACTATGGCTACACCTTC
CSVGTGTNYGYTF
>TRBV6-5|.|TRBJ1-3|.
TGTGCCAGCAGTTACGACAGAAGTGGAAACACCATATATTTT
CASSYDRSGNTIYF
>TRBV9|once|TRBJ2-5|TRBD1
TGTGCCAGCAGCGTGGGACAGGGGTCCCAAGAGACCCAGTACTTC
CASSVGQGSQETQYF
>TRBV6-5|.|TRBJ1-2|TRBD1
TGTGCCAGCAGTCAAAGGCTCCAGGGGGCGTATGGCTACACCTTC
CASSQRLQGAYGYTF
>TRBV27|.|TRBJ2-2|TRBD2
TGTGCCAGCAGTCCTCCGGGACTAGCGAACACCGGGGAGCTGTTTTTT
CASSPPGLANTGELFF
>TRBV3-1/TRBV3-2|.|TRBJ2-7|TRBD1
TGTGCCAGCTCTATGGGGGCAGGGGGTACCTACGAGCAGTACTTC
CASSMGAGGTYEQYF
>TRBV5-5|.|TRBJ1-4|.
TGTGCCAGCAGCTTGGGGAGGGGCCTATCTAATGAAAAACTGTTTTTT
CASSLGRGLSNEKLFF
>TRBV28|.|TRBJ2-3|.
TGTGCCAGCGCTCCTCTGCCCGGGACTTCAAATACGCAGTATTTT
CASAPLPGTSNTQYF
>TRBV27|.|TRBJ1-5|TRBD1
TGTGCCAGCAGAGCTAATGACCGGGACAGGGGACAGCCCCAGCATTTT
CASRANDRDRGQPQHF
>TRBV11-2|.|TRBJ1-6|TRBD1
TGTGCCAGCAGCTTAGGGCCGGGACAGCAGGCTTCACCCCTCCACTTT
CASSLGPGQQASPLHF
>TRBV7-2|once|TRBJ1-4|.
TGTGCCAGCAGCGTCTACGGGTCCGAAAAACTGTTTTTT
CASSVYGSEKLFF
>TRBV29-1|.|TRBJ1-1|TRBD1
TGCAGCGTTGAAGTTGACAGGGGCACTGAAGCTTTCTTT
CSVEVDRGTEAFF
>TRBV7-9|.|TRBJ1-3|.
TGTGCCAGCAGCCCTCCGGGGGTTGGAAACACCATATATTTT
CASSPPGVGNTIYF
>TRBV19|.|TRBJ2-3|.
TGTGCCAGTTATCCGGGCGGGCCCACAGATACGCAGTATTTT
CASYPGGPTDTQYF
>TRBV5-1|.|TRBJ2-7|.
TGCGCCAGCAGCATCGGACAGAGCACCCAGCAGGTCTTC
CASSIGQSTQQVF
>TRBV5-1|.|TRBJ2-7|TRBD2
TGCGCCAGCAGCACCGGGACTAGCGGGAGGGGCGAGCAGTACTTC
CASSTGTSGRGEQYF
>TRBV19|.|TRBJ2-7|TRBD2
TGTGCCAGTAGTATAGCCGGGACTAGCGGCTCCTCCTACGAGCAGTACTTC
CASSIAGTSGSSYEQYF
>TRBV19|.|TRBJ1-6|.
TGTGCCAGTAGTATTGGCAATGATTCACCCCTCCACTTT
CASSIGNDSPLHF
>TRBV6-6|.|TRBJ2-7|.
TGTGCCAGCAGTTACAACAGTGCCCTCGATTACGAGCAGTACTTC
CASSYNSALDYEQYF
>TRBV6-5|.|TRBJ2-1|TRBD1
TGTGCCAGCAGCAAGACAGGGGACTCCTACAATGAGCAGTTCTTC
CASSKTGDSYNEQFF
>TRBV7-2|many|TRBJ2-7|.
TGTGCCAGCAGCCAGCTGGGCGTCGAGCAGTACTTC
CASSQLGVEQYF
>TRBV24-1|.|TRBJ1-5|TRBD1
TGTGCCACCAGCCGGACAGGGGGCAATCAGCCCCAGCATTTT
CATSRTGGNQPQHF
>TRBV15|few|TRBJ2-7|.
TGTGCCACCAGCAGAGATTCGGTAACAGTGGGCGAGCAGTACTTC
CATSRDSVTVGEQYF
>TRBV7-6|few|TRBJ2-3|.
TGTGCCAGCAGCTTAGGGCGCCTCAGGAGGGGGCGCGGAGATACGCAGTATTTT
CASSLGRLRRGRGDTQYF
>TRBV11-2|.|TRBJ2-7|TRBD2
TGTGCCAGCAGCCCCCGGGGAGCGGGGGGCTACGAGCAGTACTTC
CASSPRGAGGYEQYF
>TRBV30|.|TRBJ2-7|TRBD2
TGTGCCTGGAGTGTAACGGGGGGGGCGGGCGAGCAGTACTTC
CAWSVTGGAGEQYF
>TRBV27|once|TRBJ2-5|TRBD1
TGTGCCAGCAGGCGACAGGGTGAGACCCAGTACTTC
CASRRQGETQYF
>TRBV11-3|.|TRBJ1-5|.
TGTGCCAGCAGCCCCGGCGGGGGGAACGGCAATCAGCCCCAGCATTTT
CASSPGGGNGNQPQHF
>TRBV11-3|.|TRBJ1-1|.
TGTGCCAGCAGCTTAGATCTCGCCGGTGACACTGAAGCTTTCTTT
CASSLDLAGDTEAFF
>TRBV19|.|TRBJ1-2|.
TGTGCCAGTAGTAGCGACAGAGCGAACTATGGCTACACCTTC
CASSSDRANYGYTF
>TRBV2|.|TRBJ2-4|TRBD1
TGTGCCAGCAGTGAACGACAGGGGGCGTCCAAAAACATTCAGTACTTC
CASSERQGASKNIQYF
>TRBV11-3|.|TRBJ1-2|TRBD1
TGTGCCAGCAGCTTTGGACAGGGGGCGCGAGGCTACACCTTC
CASSFGQGARGYTF
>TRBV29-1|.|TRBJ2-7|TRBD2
TGCAGCGTTCGCGGGGGGAGACGGTACGAGCAGTACTTC
CSVRGGRRYEQYF
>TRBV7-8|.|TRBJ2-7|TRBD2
TGTGCCAGCAGCCCGACCCAGCGGGGGCCCTCCTACGAGCAGTACTTC
CASSPTQRGPSYEQYF
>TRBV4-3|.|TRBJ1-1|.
TGCGCCAGCAGCCTCCACGACAGGAACACTGAAGCTTTCTTT
CASSLHDRNTEAFF
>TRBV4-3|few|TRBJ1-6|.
TGCGCCAGCAGCCAAATGACAGGACCGCTAGGTTCACCCCTCCACTTT
CASSQMTGPLGSPLHF
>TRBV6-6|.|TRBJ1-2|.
TGTGCCAGCAGAGCAGGCGACTATGGCTACACCTTC
CASRAGDYGYTF
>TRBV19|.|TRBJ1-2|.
TGTGCCAGTAGTATAAACAACCCCTATGGCTACACCTTC
CASSINNPYGYTF
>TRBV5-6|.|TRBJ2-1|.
TGTGCCAGCAGCTTGGTACAGAGTAATGAGCAGTTCTTC
CASSLVQSNEQFF
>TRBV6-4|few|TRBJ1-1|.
TGTGCCAGCAGTGAAGGGGAGAACACTGAAGCTTTCTTT
CASSEGENTEAFF
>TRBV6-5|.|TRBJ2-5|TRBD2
TGTGCCAGCACCCCAGGGGCGGGAGGGCAAGAGACCCAGTACTTC
CASTPGAGGQETQYF
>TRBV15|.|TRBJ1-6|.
TGTGCCACCAGCAGAGATCCGGAAGGAGGTTCACCCCTCCACTTT
CATSRDPEGGSPLHF
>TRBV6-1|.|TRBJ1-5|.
TGTGCCAGCAGTGCCGCGGGGGGCTCGGGCAATCAGCCCCAGCATTTT
CASSAAGGSGNQPQHF
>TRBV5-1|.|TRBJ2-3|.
TGCGCCAGCAGCTTGGCGGGGGGCACAGATACGCAGTATTTT
CASSLAGGTDTQYF
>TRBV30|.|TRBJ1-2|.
TGTGCCTGGAGCGCGGCGGGCGCCCTTGGCTATGGCTACACCTTC
CAWSAAGALGYGYTF
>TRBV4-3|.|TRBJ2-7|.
TGCGCCAGCAGCCAAGATTTCGGCAGGTTCGACTACGAGCAGTACTTC
CASSQDFGRFDYEQYF